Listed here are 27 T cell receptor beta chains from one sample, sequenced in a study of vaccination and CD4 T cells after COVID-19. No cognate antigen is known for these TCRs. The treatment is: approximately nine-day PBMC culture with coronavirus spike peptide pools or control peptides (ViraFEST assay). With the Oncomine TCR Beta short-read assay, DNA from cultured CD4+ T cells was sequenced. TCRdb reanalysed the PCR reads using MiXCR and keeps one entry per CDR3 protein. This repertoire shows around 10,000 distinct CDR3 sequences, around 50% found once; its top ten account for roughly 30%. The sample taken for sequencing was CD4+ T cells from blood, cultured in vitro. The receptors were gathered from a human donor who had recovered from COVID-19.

CDR3 sequence (DNA): TGTGCCAGCAGCCAGGGACTTACAGATACGCAGTATTTT. Protein: CASSQGLTDTQYF. The chain couples TRBV12-3 or TRBV12-4 to TRBJ2-3; D might be TRBD2 (6 bases). The ends were cut back, 6 bases at V and 3 bases at J, with 10 bases in the middle. This CDR3 comprises 13 residues.

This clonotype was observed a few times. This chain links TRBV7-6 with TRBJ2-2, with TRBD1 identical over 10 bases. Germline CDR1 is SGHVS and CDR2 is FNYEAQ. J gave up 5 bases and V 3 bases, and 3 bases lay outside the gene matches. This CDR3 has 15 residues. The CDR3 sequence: CASSFGTGVTGELFF. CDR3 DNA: TGTGCCAGCAGCTTCGGGACAGGGGTTACCGGGGAGCTGTTTTTT.

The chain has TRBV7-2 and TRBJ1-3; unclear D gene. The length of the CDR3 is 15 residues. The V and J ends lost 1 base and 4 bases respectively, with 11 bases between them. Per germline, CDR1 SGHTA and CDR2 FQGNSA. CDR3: CASSLENGFGNTIYF. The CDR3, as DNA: TGTGCCAGCAGCTTAGAAAACGGCTTCGGAAACACCATATATTTT. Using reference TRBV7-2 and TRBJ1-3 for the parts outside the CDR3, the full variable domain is GAGVSQSPSNKVTEKGKDVELRCDPISGHTALYWYRQSLGQGLEFLIYFQGNSAPDKSGLPSDRFSAERTGGSVSTLTIQRTQQEDSAVYLCASSLENGFGNTIYFGEGSWLTVV.

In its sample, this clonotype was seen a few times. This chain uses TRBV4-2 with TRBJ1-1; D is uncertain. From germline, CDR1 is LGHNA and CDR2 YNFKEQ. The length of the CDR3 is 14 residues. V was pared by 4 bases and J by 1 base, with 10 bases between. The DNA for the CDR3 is TGTGCCAGCAGCCCTTCCAATCGGAACACTGAAGCTTTCTTT. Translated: CASSPSNRNTEAFF.

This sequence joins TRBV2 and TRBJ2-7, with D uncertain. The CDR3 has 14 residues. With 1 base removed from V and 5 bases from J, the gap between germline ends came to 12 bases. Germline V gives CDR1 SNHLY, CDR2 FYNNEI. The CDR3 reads CASSEGTPRHEQYF. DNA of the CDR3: TGTGCCAGCAGTGAAGGGACCCCCCGACACGAGCAGTACTTC. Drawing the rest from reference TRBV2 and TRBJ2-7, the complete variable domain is EPEVTQTPSHQVTQMGQEVILRCVPISNHLYFYWYRQILGQKVEFLVSFYNNEISEKSEIFDDQFSVERPDGSNFTLKIRSTKLEDSAMYFCASSEGTPRHEQYFGPGTRLTVT.

The CDR3 is CASSRGLAGGTTDTQYF. The CDR3 DNA reads as TGCGCCAGCAGTCGGGGACTAGCGGGGGGGACCACAGATACGCAGTATTTT. This chain connects TRBV5-1 to TRBJ2-3; 16 bases fit TRBD2. Germline V CDR1 and CDR2: SGHRS, YFSETQ. The CDR3 covers 17 residues. J lost 2 bases, V lost 5 bases, and 5 bases had no gene match.

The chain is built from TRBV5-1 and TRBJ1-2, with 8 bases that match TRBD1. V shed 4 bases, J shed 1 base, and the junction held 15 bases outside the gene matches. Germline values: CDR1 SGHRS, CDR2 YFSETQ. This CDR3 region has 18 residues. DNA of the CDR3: TGCGCCAGCAGCCTGGGAAAACCGGGACAGGAGGATAACTATGGCTACACCTTC. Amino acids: CASSLGKPGQEDNYGYTF.

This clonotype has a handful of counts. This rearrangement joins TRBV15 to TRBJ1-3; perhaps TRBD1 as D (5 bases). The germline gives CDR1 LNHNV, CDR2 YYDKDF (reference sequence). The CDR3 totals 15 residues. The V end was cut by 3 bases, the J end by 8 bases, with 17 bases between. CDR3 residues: CATSSTGGSFDTIYF. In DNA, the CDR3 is TGTGCCACCAGCAGTACCGGGGGGTCTTTCGACACCATATATTTT.

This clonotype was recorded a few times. The CDR3 DNA sequence: TGTGCCAGCAGCTTAGGAAGTAAGGAAGAGACCCAGTACTTC. Its protein product is CASSLGSKEETQYF. V is TRBV11-2 and J is TRBJ2-5; no clear D gene. Germline loops: CDR1 SGHAT, CDR2 FQNNGV. Trimming stripped 1 base from V and 3 bases from J, with 9 bases between. The CDR3 is 14 residues long.

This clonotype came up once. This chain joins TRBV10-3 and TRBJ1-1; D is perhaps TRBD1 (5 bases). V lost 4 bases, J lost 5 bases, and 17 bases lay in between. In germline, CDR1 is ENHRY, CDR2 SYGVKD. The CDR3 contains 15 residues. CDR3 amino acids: CAISAQGQGMTEAFF. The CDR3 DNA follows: TGTGCCATCAGTGCCCAAGGCCAGGGCATGACTGAAGCTTTCTTT.

CDR3 bases: TGTGCCAGCAGCCTAACCCGATTTAGCGGGGGTTTCGCAGATACGCAGTATTTT. Residues: CASSLTRFSGGFADTQYF. The J gene is TRBJ2-3, the V gene TRBV12-3 or TRBV12-4; TRBD2 matches 9 bases. The J segment lost 4 bases and the V segment lost 6 bases, leaving 17 bases of the junction unmatched. The CDR3 loop spans 18 amino acids.

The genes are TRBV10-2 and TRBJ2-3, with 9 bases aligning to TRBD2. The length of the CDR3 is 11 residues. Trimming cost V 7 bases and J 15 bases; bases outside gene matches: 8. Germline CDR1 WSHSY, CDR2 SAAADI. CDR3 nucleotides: TGCGCCAGCAAGGGACTAGCCGAACCCTATTTT. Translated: CASKGLAEPYF.

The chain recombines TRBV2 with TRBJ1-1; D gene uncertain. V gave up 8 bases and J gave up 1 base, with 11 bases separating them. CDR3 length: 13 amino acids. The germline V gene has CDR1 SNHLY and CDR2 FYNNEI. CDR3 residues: CASGPLRNTEAFF. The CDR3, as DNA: TGTGCCAGCGGACCGTTAAGGAACACTGAAGCTTTCTTT.

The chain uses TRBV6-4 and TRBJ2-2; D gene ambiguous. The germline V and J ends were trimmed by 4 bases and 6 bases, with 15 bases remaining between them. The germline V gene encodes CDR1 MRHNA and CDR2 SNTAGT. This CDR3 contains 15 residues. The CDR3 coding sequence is TGTGCCAGCAGTGGGTACAGCGACGCTCCCGGGGAGCTGTTTTTT. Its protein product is CASSGYSDAPGELFF.

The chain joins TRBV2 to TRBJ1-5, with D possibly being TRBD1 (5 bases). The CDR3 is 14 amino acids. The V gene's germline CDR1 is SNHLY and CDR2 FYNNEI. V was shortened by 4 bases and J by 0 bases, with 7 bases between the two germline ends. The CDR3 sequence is CASSGTTSNQPQHF. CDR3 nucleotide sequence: TGTGCCAGCAGTGGGACAACTAGCAATCAGCCCCAGCATTTT.

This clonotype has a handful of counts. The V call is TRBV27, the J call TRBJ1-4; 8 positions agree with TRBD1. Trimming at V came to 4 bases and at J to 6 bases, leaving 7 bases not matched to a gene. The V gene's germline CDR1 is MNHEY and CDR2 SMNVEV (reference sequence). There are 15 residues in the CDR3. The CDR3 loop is CASSSTGAIDEKLFF. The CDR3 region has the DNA TGTGCCAGCAGTTCGACAGGGGCAATTGATGAAAAACTGTTTTTT.

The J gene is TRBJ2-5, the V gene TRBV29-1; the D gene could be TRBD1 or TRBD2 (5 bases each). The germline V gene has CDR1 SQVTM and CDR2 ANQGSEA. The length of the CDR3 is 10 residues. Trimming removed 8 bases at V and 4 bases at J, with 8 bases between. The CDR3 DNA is TGCAGCTGTGGGGGAGAGACCCAGTACTTC. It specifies CSCGGETQYF.

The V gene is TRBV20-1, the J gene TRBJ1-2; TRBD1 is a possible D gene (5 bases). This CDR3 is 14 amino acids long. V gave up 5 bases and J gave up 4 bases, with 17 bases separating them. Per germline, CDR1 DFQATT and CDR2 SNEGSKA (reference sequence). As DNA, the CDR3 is TGCAGTGCTTCCCCGACGCAGGGACCCTATGGCTACACCTTC. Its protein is CSASPTQGPYGYTF.

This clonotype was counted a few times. CDR3 region: CASSVGGGATYGYTF. For the CDR3, the DNA is TGTGCCAGCAGTGTTGGCGGGGGGGCGACGTATGGCTACACCTTC. This chain connects TRBV6-1 to TRBJ1-2; a weak D match, TRBD1 (6 bases). V was pared by 4 bases and J by 5 bases, with 17 bases between. CDR3 length: 15 amino acids. The germline CDR1 and CDR2 sequences are MNHNS and SASEGT.

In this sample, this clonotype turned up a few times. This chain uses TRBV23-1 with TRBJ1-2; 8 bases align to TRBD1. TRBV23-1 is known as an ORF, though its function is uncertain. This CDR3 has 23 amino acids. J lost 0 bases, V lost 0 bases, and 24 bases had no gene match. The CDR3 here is CASSQSFDKAERTGHRPNYGYTF. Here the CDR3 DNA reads TGCGCCAGCAGTCAATCGTTCGACAAAGCGGAACGGACAGGGCACCGCCCTAACTATGGCTACACCTTC.

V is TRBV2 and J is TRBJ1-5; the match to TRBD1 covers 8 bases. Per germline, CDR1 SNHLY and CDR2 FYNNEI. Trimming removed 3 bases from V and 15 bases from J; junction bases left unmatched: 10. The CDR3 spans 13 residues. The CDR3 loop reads CASSENGQGSGHF. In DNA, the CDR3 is TGTGCCAGCAGTGAGAATGGACAGGGCTCAGGGCATTTT.

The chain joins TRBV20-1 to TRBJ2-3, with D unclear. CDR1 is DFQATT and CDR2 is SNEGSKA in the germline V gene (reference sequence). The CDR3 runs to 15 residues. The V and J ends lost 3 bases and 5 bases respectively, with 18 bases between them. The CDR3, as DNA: TGCAGTGCTAGGATGAATGTGAACCCTCAAGATACGCAGTATTTT. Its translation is CSARMNVNPQDTQYF.

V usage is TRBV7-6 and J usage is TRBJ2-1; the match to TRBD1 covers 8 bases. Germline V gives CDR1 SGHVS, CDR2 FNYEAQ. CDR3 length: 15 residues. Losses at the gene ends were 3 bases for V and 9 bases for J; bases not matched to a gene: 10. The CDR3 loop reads CASSFDGQGIGEQFF. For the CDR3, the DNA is TGTGCCAGCAGCTTTGACGGACAGGGAATCGGTGAGCAGTTCTTC.

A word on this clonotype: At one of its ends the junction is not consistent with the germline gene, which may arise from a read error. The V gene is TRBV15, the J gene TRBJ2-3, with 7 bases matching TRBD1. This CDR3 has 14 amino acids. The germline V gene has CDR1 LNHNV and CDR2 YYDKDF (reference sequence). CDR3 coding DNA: TGTGCCACCAGCAGAGATTTTTTATCAGGGACAGCCAGTTTT. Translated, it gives CATSRDFLSGTASF.

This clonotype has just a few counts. The CDR3 nucleotides are TGTGCCAGCAGCCTCACAGGAGGGAACACTGAAGCTTTCTTT. Translated, it gives CASSLTGGNTEAFF. The J gene is TRBJ1-1, the V gene TRBV11-3, with a weak D call TRBD1 (5 bases). Trimming took 5 bases from V and 1 from J, leaving 11 bases between them. The germline CDR1 and CDR2 sequences are SGHNT and YENEEA. The CDR3 covers 14 residues.

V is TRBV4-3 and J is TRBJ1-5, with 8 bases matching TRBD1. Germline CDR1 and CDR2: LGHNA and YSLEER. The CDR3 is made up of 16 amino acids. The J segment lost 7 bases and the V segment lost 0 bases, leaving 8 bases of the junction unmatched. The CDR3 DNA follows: TGCGCCAGCAGCCAAGATGTCGGGACAGGTAGGCAGCCCCAGCATTTT. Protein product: CASSQDVGTGRQPQHF.

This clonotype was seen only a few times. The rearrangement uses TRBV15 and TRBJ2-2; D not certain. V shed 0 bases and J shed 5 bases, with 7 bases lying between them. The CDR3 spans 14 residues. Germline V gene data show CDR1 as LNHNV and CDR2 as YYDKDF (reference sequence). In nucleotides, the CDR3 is TGTGCCACCAGCAGAGAACTGGCGACCGGGGAGCTGTTTTTT. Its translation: CATSRELATGELFF.